The rows below give T cell receptor beta chains drawn from one sample of a study of blood T cell repertoires in COVID-19. Produced via immunoSEQ multiplex PCR; TCRdb's table is partial and in-frame only. Found here are tens of thousands of clones, 89% of them singletons; the top ten hold approximately 0.4%. The specimen was peripheral blood. These receptors came from a human donor in a cohort sampled during active COVID-19. CDR3s include the opening cysteine and the closing phenylalanine or tryptophan. A D gene is named only where the DNA matches it firmly. Clone size appears in some rows only: once, few, many, or a class for an expanded clone.

CASSATSGGATQYF	TGCGCCAGCAGCGCGACTAGCGGGGGGGCGACCCAGTACTTC	TRBJ2-5	TRBD2	TRBV5-1	-
CASSLDRSSGGAETQYF	TGTGCCAGCAGCTTAGATCGTTCCAGCGGGGGGGCAGAGACCCAGTACTTC	TRBJ2-5	TRBD2	TRBV7-2	-
CASSQGHFDYEQYF	TGTGCCAGCAGCCAAGGGCATTTTGACTACGAGCAGTACTTC	TRBJ2-7	-	TRBV3-1/TRBV3-2	-
CASSQAATSGGSYEQYF	TGCGCCAGCAGCCAAGCGGCGACTAGCGGGGGCTCCTACGAGCAGTACTTC	TRBJ2-7	TRBD2	TRBV4-3	-
CASSLIRTGAGNYGYTF	TGTGCCAGCAGCTTAATTAGGACAGGGGCTGGTAACTATGGCTACACCTTC	TRBJ1-2	TRBD1	TRBV7-8	-
CATSPTGTGASANEKLFF	TGTGCCACCAGCCCGACCGGGACAGGGGCCTCCGCTAATGAAAAACTGTTTTTT	TRBJ1-4	TRBD1	TRBV15	once
CASSSGTGAGNTIYF	TGTGCCAGCAGTTCCGGGACAGGGGCTGGAAACACCATATATTTT	TRBJ1-3	TRBD1	TRBV6-2/TRBV6-3	-
CASRPGSGEQYF	TGTGCCAGCAGGCCAGGGTCGGGCGAGCAGTACTTC	TRBJ2-7	-	TRBV7-9	-
CASSAFRENTEAFF	TGTGCCAGTAGTGCATTCAGGGAGAACACTGAAGCTTTCTTT	TRBJ1-1	-	TRBV19	-
CASSQDRRGKVYEQYF	TGCGCCAGCAGCCAAGATCGGCGCGGGAAGGTCTACGAGCAGTACTTC	TRBJ2-7	-	TRBV4-3	-
CASSGQGGVYEQYF	TGTGCCAGCAGCGGACAAGGGGGGGTCTACGAGCAGTACTTC	TRBJ2-7	-	TRBV4-2	-
CATSDSPGGRKEQYF	TGTGCCACCAGTGACAGCCCCGGGGGGCGCAAGGAGCAGTACTTC	TRBJ2-7	-	TRBV24-1	-
CASSQLDQGSHEQYF	TGTGCCAGCAGCCAATTAGATCAGGGTTCCCACGAGCAGTACTTC	TRBJ2-7	-	TRBV4-2	few
CASSSRAATPDAFF	TGTGCCAGCAGCTCCAGGGCCGCCACGCCCGACGCTTTCTTT	TRBJ1-1	-	TRBV7-9	-
CASSVDRGTEAFF	TGTGCCAGCAGCGTAGACAGGGGGACTGAAGCTTTCTTT	TRBJ1-1	TRBD1	TRBV9	-
CASSLNWGPGSYGYTF	TGTGCCAGCAGCTTAAACTGGGGCCCCGGTAGCTATGGCTACACCTTC	TRBJ1-2	-	TRBV7-2	-
CASRLGLAGNTIYF	TGTGCCAGTAGGTTGGGGCTTGCTGGAAACACCATATATTTT	TRBJ1-3	-	TRBV19	-
CATSDRRGSRYEQYF	TGTGCCACCAGTGATCGGCGGGGGAGTAGGTACGAGCAGTACTTC	TRBJ2-7	TRBD2	TRBV24-1	-
CASSFQGYTDTQYF	TGCGCCAGCAGCTTTCAGGGGTACACAGATACGCAGTATTTT	TRBJ2-3	-	TRBV5-1	-
CASNPGTGSYEQYF	TGTGCCAGTAACCCCGGGACAGGCTCCTACGAGCAGTACTTC	TRBJ2-7	TRBD1	TRBV28	once
CASSLRTGGRGDEAFF	TGTGCCAGCAGCCTAAGGACAGGAGGGAGAGGGGATGAAGCTTTCTTT	TRBJ1-1	TRBD1	TRBV13	-
CASSLASTANYGYTF	TGTGCCAGCAGCTTAGCGTCGACAGCTAACTATGGCTACACCTTC	TRBJ1-2	-	TRBV7-2	once
CASSFGQESYEQYF	TGTGCCAGCAGCTTCGGACAGGAGAGCTACGAGCAGTACTTC	TRBJ2-7	TRBD1	TRBV5-6	-
CASSMRATTYNEQFF	TGTGCCAGTAGTATGAGAGCGACTACCTACAATGAGCAGTTCTTC	TRBJ2-1	-	TRBV19	-
CSGGQGWLNEQYF	TGCAGCGGGGGACAGGGATGGTTGAACGAGCAGTACTTC	TRBJ2-7	TRBD1	TRBV29-1	-
CASSVTGGSGNTIYF	TGTGCCAGCAGCGTTACGGGGGGCTCTGGAAACACCATATATTTT	TRBJ1-3	-	TRBV7-2	-
CASSLARGGTDTQYF	TGTGCCAGCAGCTTAGCGCGGGGGGGGACAGATACGCAGTATTTT	TRBJ2-3	TRBD2	TRBV7-2	-
CASRETGGYEQYF	TGTGCCAGCAGGGAGACAGGGGGGTACGAGCAGTACTTC	TRBJ2-7	TRBD1	TRBV6-5	-
CASSPTGSREAFF	TGTGCCAGCAGTCCCACAGGCTCCCGTGAAGCTTTCTTT	TRBJ1-1	-	TRBV6-2/TRBV6-3	-
CASRDRGSTDTQYF	TGTGCCAGCAGGGACAGGGGGAGCACAGATACGCAGTATTTT	TRBJ2-3	TRBD1	TRBV2	few
CASSYGSGGGKLFF	TGTGCCAGCAGTTACGGTTCGGGGGGCGGGAAACTGTTTTTT	TRBJ1-4	-	TRBV6-5	-
CASSQGRADTQYF	TGTGCCAGCAGCCAAGGCAGGGCGGATACGCAGTATTTT	TRBJ2-3	-	TRBV4-2	-
CASSLDGGNYEQYF	TGTGCCAGCAGCTTGGACGGGGGGAACTACGAGCAGTACTTC	TRBJ2-7	TRBD2	TRBV7-2	-
CASRTYREGTYEQYF	TGTGCCAGCAGGACATACAGGGAGGGGACCTACGAGCAGTACTTC	TRBJ2-7	-	TRBV6-5	-
CTSSQPTRERGGPNEQYF	TGCACCAGCAGCCAACCAACTAGGGAGCGGGGGGGCCCCAACGAGCAGTACTTC	TRBJ2-7	-	TRBV1	-
CASSYTGQPREAFF	TGTGCCAGCAGTTACACGGGACAGCCAAGAGAAGCTTTCTTT	TRBJ1-1	TRBD1	TRBV6-2/TRBV6-3	-
CSAKDRKEQFF	TGCAGTGCAAAGGACAGGAAGGAGCAGTTCTTC	TRBJ2-1	TRBD1	TRBV20-1	-